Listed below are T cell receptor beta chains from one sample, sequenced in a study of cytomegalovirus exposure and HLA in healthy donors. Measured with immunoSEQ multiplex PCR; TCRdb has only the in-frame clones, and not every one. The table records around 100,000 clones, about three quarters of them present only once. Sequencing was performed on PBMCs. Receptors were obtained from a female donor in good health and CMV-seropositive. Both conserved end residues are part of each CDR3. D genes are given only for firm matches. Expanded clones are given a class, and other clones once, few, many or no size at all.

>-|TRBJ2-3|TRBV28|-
TGTGCCAGCGGGACTTCAGGGAGCACAGATACGCAGTATTTT
CASGTSGSTDTQYF
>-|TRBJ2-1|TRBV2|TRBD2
TGTGCCAGCAGCCCTACTAGCGGCAACAACAATGAGCAGTTCTTC
CASSPTSGNNNEQFF
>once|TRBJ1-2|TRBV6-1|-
TGTGCCAGCAGTGAAGGACAGATTACCTATGGCTACACCTTC
CASSEGQITYGYTF
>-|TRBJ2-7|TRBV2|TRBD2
TGTGCCAGCAGGGTCCCGGGACTAGCGGGAGTTACCTACGAGCAGTACTTC
CASRVPGLAGVTYEQYF
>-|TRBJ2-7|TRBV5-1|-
TGCGCCAGCAGCTTGCTGGGACAAGCCTACGAGCAGTACTTC
CASSLLGQAYEQYF
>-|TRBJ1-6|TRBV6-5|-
TGTGCCAGCAGTTACTCGGCGGGTTCACCCCTCCACTTT
CASSYSAGSPLHF
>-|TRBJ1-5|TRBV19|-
TGTGCCAGTAGTATGGGAGGGAATCAGCCCCAGCATTTT
CASSMGGNQPQHF
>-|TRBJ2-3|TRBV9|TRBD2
TGTGCCAGCAGCGTAGAGGAAGTCGTGGCGGGGGGCCACGGGGATACGCAGTATTTT
CASSVEEVVAGGHGDTQYF
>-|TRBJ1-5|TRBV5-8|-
TGTGCCAGCAGCTTGCGAACAGGCACTACCGAACAGCCCCAGCATTTT
CASSLRTGTTEQPQHF
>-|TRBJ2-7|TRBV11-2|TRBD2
TGTGCCAGCAGCTTAGGTTCTAGCGGGGTCTACGAGCAGTACTTC
CASSLGSSGVYEQYF
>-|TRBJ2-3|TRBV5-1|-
TGCGCCAGCAGCTTGGAGGTAGCGACTAGCACAGATACGCAGTATTTT
CASSLEVATSTDTQYF
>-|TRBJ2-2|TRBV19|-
TGTGCCAGTAGGGAGACGGTGAACACCGGGGAGCTGTTTTTT
CASRETVNTGELFF
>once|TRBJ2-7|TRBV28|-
TGTGCCAGCAGTTTAGCGGGACCAAGCTCCTACGAGCAGTACTTC
CASSLAGPSSYEQYF
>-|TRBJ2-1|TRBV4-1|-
TGCGCCAGCAGCCTAGCGGCCCACTACAATGAGCAGTTCTTC
CASSLAAHYNEQFF
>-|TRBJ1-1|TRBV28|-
TGTGCCAGCAGTTTTTTTGGGGGGGGAAACACTGAAGCTTTCTTT
CASSFFGGGNTEAFF
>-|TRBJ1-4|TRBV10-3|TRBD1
TGTGCCGCCTGGGACAGTTCTAATGAAAAACTGTTTTTT
CAAWDSSNEKLFF
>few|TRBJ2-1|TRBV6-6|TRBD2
TGTGCCAGCAGTTACGGCGGGAGTCTAAATGAGCAGTTCTTC
CASSYGGSLNEQFF
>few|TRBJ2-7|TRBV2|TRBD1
TGTGCCGGACGGGACAGGGGCCGCGAGCAGTACTTC
CAGRDRGREQYF
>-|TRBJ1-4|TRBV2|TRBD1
TGTGCCAGCAGGGGCGGACAGGGGGAAAAACTGTTTTTT
CASRGGQGEKLFF
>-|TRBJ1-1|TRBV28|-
TGTGCCAGCAGTTCACAGTTCCGGAACACTGAAGCTTTCTTT
CASSSQFRNTEAFF
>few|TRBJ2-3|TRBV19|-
TGTGCCAGTAAGGCTAGCGGCACAGATACGCAGTATTTT
CASKASGTDTQYF
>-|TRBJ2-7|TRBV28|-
TGTGCCAGCAGTACCTCAGGAGGGGGCCCGTTCGAGCAGTACTTC
CASSTSGGGPFEQYF
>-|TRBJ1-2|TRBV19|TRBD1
TGTGCCAGTAGTCCCGGACAGGGGGGCTATGGCTACACCTTC
CASSPGQGGYGYTF
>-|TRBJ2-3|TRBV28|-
TGTGCCAGTTCCCTCGGAGGGGATGAAGATACGCAGTATTTT
CASSLGGDEDTQYF
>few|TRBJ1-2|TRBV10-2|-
TGCGCCAGCAGTGAGTCGGTGGGCAGTTCCGACACCTTC
CASSESVGSSDTF
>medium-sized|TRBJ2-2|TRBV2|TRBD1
TGTGCCAGCATGGGACAGGGGGCGGGAACCGGGGAGCTGTTTTTT
CASMGQGAGTGELFF
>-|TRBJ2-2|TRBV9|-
TGTGCCAGCAGCCGACCGAGCGGACCTACCGGGGAGCTGTTTTTT
CASSRPSGPTGELFF